The 18 T cell receptor beta chains in this list originate from one sample, sequenced in a study of T cell responses to AZD1222 COVID-19 vaccine. Here immunoSEQ multiplex PCR was the method, and the copy in TCRdb shows in-frame clones only, minus some. There are about 200,000 clones in the sample; 90% to 95% occur only once, and roughly 1% lies in the top ten. Sequenced here: peripheral blood, sampled 28 days after the second AZD1222 dose. The receptors stem from an adult who received the AZD1222 COVID-19 vaccine.

CDR3 bases: TGTGCCAGCTCCGATGGGGGGGGCATCAATCAGCCCCAGCATTTT. Translating gives CASSDGGGINQPQHF. The chain links TRBV5-4 to TRBJ1-5; possible D gene TRBD1, 6 bases. Per the germline V gene, CDR1 is SGHNT and CDR2 is YYREEE (reference sequence). This CDR3 region has 15 residues. Trimming cost V 7 bases and J 3 bases, with 17 bases left between them. Using reference TRBV5-4 and TRBJ1-5 for the parts outside the CDR3, the full variable domain is ETGVTQSPTHLIKTRGQQVTLRCSSQSGHNTVSWYQQALGQGPQFIFQYYREEENGRGNFPPRFSGLQFPNYSSELNVNALELDDSALYLCASSDGGGINQPQHFGDGTRLSIL.

This chain uses TRBV19 with TRBJ2-2; possibly TRBD1 for D (6 bases). V dropped 4 bases and J dropped 1 base, with 7 bases sitting between them. Germline V lookup: CDR1 LNHDA, CDR2 SQIVND (reference sequence). The CDR3 is made up of 14 amino acids. CDR3 nucleotides: TGTGCCAGTAGTAGACAGGTGAACACCGGGGAGCTGTTTTTT. Protein: CASSRQVNTGELFF.

The rearrangement joins TRBV25-1 to TRBJ2-7, with a weak D call TRBD2 (5 bases). CDR1 is MGHDK and CDR2 is SYGVNS in the germline V gene. This CDR3 contains 13 residues. Deletions cut 5 bases from V and 0 bases from J, with 8 bases between. This chain's CDR3 is CASSPAGSYEQYF. DNA of the CDR3: TGTGCCAGCAGTCCGGCGGGCTCCTACGAGCAGTACTTC.

The chain carries TRBV29-1 and TRBJ1-5, with 7 bases lining up with TRBD1. The CDR3 runs to 13 residues. J gave up 7 bases and V 6 bases, and 9 bases lay outside the gene matches. From germline, CDR1 is SQVTM and CDR2 ANQGSEA. The DNA for the CDR3 is TGCAGCGTAGGTGAGGGGGCTGACCAGCCCCAGCATTTT. Amino acid sequence: CSVGEGADQPQHF. Full variable domain (remainder filled in from reference TRBV29-1 and TRBJ1-5): SAVISQKPSRDICQRGTSLTIQCQVDSQVTMMFWYRQQPGQSLTLIATANQGSEATYESGFVIDKFPISRPNLTFSTLTVSNMSPEDSSIYLCSVGEGADQPQHFGDGTRLSIL.

The chain uses TRBV29-1 and TRBJ2-5, with TRBD2 as a possible D gene (5 bases). Trimming pared 4 bases from V and 5 bases from J, leaving 11 bases between. This CDR3 region has 12 residues. Germline V gene lookup returns CDR1 SQVTM and CDR2 ANQGSEA. The CDR3 spells CSVGGLRETQYF. The CDR3 region has the DNA TGCAGCGTTGGAGGACTGAGGGAGACCCAGTACTTC. Supplemented by reference TRBV29-1 and TRBJ2-5, the full variable domain reads SAVISQKPSRDICQRGTSLTIQCQVDSQVTMMFWYRQQPGQSLTLIATANQGSEATYESGFVIDKFPISRPNLTFSTLTVSNMSPEDSSIYLCSVGGLRETQYFGPGTRLLVL.

The rearrangement links TRBV11-1 to TRBJ2-1; D assignment may be TRBD1 or TRBD2 (5 bases each). The germline V gene has CDR1 SGHAT and CDR2 FQDESV (reference sequence). The CDR3 is made up of 14 amino acids. Trimming shortened V by 5 bases and J by 8 bases, and 16 bases separated the two germline ends. The CDR3 here is CASSPHLGVYEQFF. CDR3 DNA: TGTGCCAGCAGCCCTCACCTGGGGGTCTATGAGCAGTTCTTC.

This chain joins TRBV5-1 and TRBJ2-2, with 8 bases fitting TRBD2. Germline V gene lookup returns CDR1 SGHRS and CDR2 YFSETQ. J was trimmed by 5 bases and V by 1 base; bases with no gene match: 7. This CDR3 has 16 residues. This CDR3 is CASSLPGGAETGELFF. Written as DNA, the CDR3 is TGCGCCAGCAGCTTGCCCGGGGGGGCCGAGACCGGGGAGCTGTTTTTT.

The chain is built from TRBV6-4 and TRBJ1-2; D not certain. Germline V lookup: CDR1 MRHNA, CDR2 SNTAGT. Trimming removed 2 bases at V and 8 bases at J, with 9 bases between. CDR3 length equals 12 residues. The CDR3 here is CASSDPEIGYTF. CDR3 coding DNA: TGTGCCAGCAGTGACCCAGAGATCGGCTACACCTTC.

CDR3 in amino acids: CASSFLRDREDTEAFF. The CDR3 nucleotides are TGTGCCAGCAGCTTCCTCCGGGACAGGGAGGACACTGAAGCTTTCTTT. The gene calls are TRBV5-6 and TRBJ1-1; 9 bases line up with TRBD1. This CDR3 has 16 amino acids. J gave up 3 bases and V 2 bases, and 8 bases lay outside the gene matches. Germline CDR1 is SGHDT and CDR2 is YYEEEE.

The rearrangement links TRBV18 to TRBJ1-1; D is undetermined. The CDR3 has 16 residues. Germline V gives CDR1 KGHSH, CDR2 LQKENI. V dropped 0 bases and J dropped 1 base, with 12 bases sitting between them. The CDR3 is CASSPPGDSWNTEAFF. Here the CDR3 DNA reads TGTGCCAGCTCACCACCCGGCGACTCTTGGAACACTGAAGCTTTCTTT.

The chain recombines TRBV6-5 with TRBJ1-1; TRBD1 matches 9 bases. V shed 7 bases and J 1 base; nucleotides not matched to a gene: 4. The CDR3 contains 14 residues. Looked up from germline, CDR1 is MNHEY and CDR2 is SVGAGI. CDR3 sequence: CASKTGGTNTEAFF. Written as DNA, the CDR3 is TGTGCCAGCAAGACAGGGGGTACGAACACTGAAGCTTTCTTT.

The V and J genes are TRBV6-5 and TRBJ1-2; TRBD1 might be the D (5 bases). CDR3 size: 13 residues. The V gene's germline CDR1 is MNHEY and CDR2 SVGAGI. Trimming removed 11 bases at V and 8 bases at J, with 21 bases between. As DNA, the CDR3 is TGTGCCGGACATTACTCAGGGAAGACCGGCTACACCTTC. It encodes CAGHYSGKTGYTF.

The V call is TRBV9, the J call TRBJ2-3; 11 nucleotides align to TRBD2. J was trimmed by 8 bases and V by 4 bases; bases with no gene match: 18. Germline CDR1 reads SGDLS; CDR2 reads YYNGEE. The CDR3 is made up of 18 amino acids. The CDR3 region has the DNA TGTGCCAGCAGCCCCCGTCCGGGACTAGCGGCCGAGGGGGGTACGCAGTATTTT. It yields the protein CASSPRPGLAAEGGTQYF.

CDR3 region: CASSSWQGEGYTF. The CDR3 bases are TGTGCCAGTAGTTCGTGGCAGGGGGAAGGCTACACCTTC. The chain carries TRBV19 and TRBJ1-2, with 7 bases fitting TRBD1. In germline, CDR1 is LNHDA, CDR2 SQIVND (reference sequence). V shed 5 bases and J 8 bases; nucleotides not matched to a gene: 8. The CDR3 is made up of 13 amino acids.

The rearrangement joins TRBV5-8 to TRBJ2-7; a possible D gene is TRBD2 (6 bases). Trimming removed 4 bases from V and 0 bases from J, with 17 bases in between. Germline V gene sequence: CDR1 SGHTS, CDR2 YDEGEE. CDR3 length: 16 residues. For the CDR3, the DNA is TGTGCCAGCAGCCCACCAAGCGGGCATAGCTCCTACGAGCAGTACTTC. This gives the protein CASSPPSGHSSYEQYF.

This clone was seen at least ten times. The sample holds other DNA sequences that translate to the same CDR3. The chain is built from TRBV7-2 and TRBJ1-5, with D unclear. The CDR3 has 15 amino acids. V shed 0 bases and J shed 4 bases, with 10 bases lying between them. Per germline, CDR1 SGHTA and CDR2 FQGNSA. CDR3 DNA sequence: TGTGCCAGCAGCTTAGCGATTGGAGGTAATCAGCCCCAGCATTTT. Translated: CASSLAIGGNQPQHF.

The rearrangement joins TRBV20-1 to TRBJ1-1; D is unclear. Germline lookup yields CDR1 DFQATT and CDR2 SNEGSKA (reference sequence). Trimming cost V 3 bases and J 1 base, with 9 bases left between them. CDR3 length: 13 residues. The CDR3 protein is CSASGRPNTEAFF. The CDR3 bases are TGCAGTGCTAGTGGCAGACCGAACACTGAAGCTTTCTTT.

The CDR3 here is CASSLLLTVSGNTIYF. The DNA of the CDR3 is TGTGCCAGCAGCTTACTCCTTACCGTCTCTGGAAACACCATATATTTT. V usage is TRBV11-2 and J usage is TRBJ1-3; D is ambiguous. V was shortened by 2 bases and J by 0 bases, with 11 bases between the two germline ends. The CDR3 length is 16 residues. Looked up from germline, CDR1 is SGHAT and CDR2 is FQNNGV.